The rows below give T cell receptor beta chains drawn from one sample of a study of spatial heterogeneity in lung cancer. TCRdb called the 5' RACE reads again in MiXCR, with one record for every CDR3 protein. The data contain 20,000 to 30,000 distinct CDR3 sequences, around 6.1% of them singletons. Sequencing was performed on PBMCs, taken at follow-up. These receptors were collected from a male donor with early-stage non-small cell lung cancer. Each CDR3 is given with its conserved first and last residue. A D gene is named only where the DNA matches it firmly. The size entry is marked missing in some rows and otherwise reads once, few, many or a size class.

.	TRBV6-5	TRBJ2-2	TRBD2	TGTGCCAGCAGTTATTCTCGACAGCTACAGGGACTAGCGGGAGGGTACGGGGAGCTGTTTTTT	CASSYSRQLQGLAGGYGELFF
many	TRBV12-3/TRBV12-4	TRBJ1-6	.	TGTGCCAGCTGGGGCGGGCCTTATAATTCACCCCTCCACTTT	CASWGGPYNSPLHF
.	TRBV18	TRBJ2-5	.	TGTGCCAGCTCAGACAAGACAGCCCAAGAGACCCAGTACTTC	CASSDKTAQETQYF
.	TRBV18	TRBJ2-3	.	TGTGCCAGCTCACCAGGCGAGTGGAGCACAGATACGCAGTATTTT	CASSPGEWSTDTQYF
many	TRBV2	TRBJ2-5	TRBD2	TGTGCCAGCAGTGAAGACGGGGGGTTAGGGACCCAGTACTTC	CASSEDGGLGTQYF
many	TRBV6-2/TRBV6-3	TRBJ1-1	TRBD1	TGTGCCAGCAGAGAGACAGGGGGCAACACTGAAGCTTTCTTT	CASRETGGNTEAFF
many	TRBV7-9	TRBJ1-4	TRBD1	TGTGCCAGCAGCAAACAGGGGGCTAATGAAAAACTGTTTTTT	CASSKQGANEKLFF
many	TRBV6-2/TRBV6-3	TRBJ2-1	TRBD2	TGTGCCAGCAGTTCCCAATTGACTAGCGGGAGGGGATCCTACAATGAGCAGTTCTTC	CASSSQLTSGRGSYNEQFF
many	TRBV12-3/TRBV12-4	TRBJ2-3	TRBD2	TGTGCCAGCAGTTCTACTAGCGGGAGGAATACGCAGTATTTT	CASSSTSGRNTQYF
few	TRBV7-6	TRBJ2-4	TRBD1	TGTGCCAGCAGCTTAGAAAGACAGGGGCGGGCAAACATTCAGTACTTC	CASSLERQGRANIQYF
.	TRBV3-1	TRBJ1-5	.	TGTGCCAGCAGCCAAGGAGAGGCAGGGAGCAATCAGCCCCAGCATTTT	CASSQGEAGSNQPQHF
many	TRBV3-1	TRBJ1-5	.	TGTGCCAGCAGCCAAGGCAGGCATCAGCCCCAGCATTTT	CASSQGRHQPQHF
many	TRBV20-1	TRBJ2-5	TRBD2	TGCAGTGCTAGGGGACTAGCGGTGCCGTTCGAGACCCAGTACTTC	CSARGLAVPFETQYF
many	TRBV20-1	TRBJ1-2	.	TGCAGTGCTAGAGTATTAGACAGGATTTATGGCTACACCTTC	CSARVLDRIYGYTF
many	TRBV25-1	TRBJ2-7	.	TGTGCCAGCAGTGAAGGGAGGGAGCAGTACTTC	CASSEGREQYF
many	TRBV20-1	TRBJ1-1	.	TGCAGTGCTAGAGCTGACGCAAGGGCTTTCTTT	CSARADARAFF
few	TRBV7-2	TRBJ1-1	TRBD1	TGTGCCAGCAGCCGGGGACAGCTTACTGAAGCTTTCTTT	CASSRGQLTEAFF
many	TRBV5-1	TRBJ1-2	TRBD1	TGCGCCAGCAGCATCACCCGGGACAGCTATGGCTACACCTTC	CASSITRDSYGYTF
few	TRBV6-2/TRBV6-3	TRBJ2-2	TRBD1	TGTGCCAGCAGCCTCACAGGGGCCGGGACCGGGGAGCTGTTTTTT	CASSLTGAGTGELFF
many	TRBV5-1	TRBJ2-3	TRBD1	TGCGCCAGCAGCTTCTCCGGGACAGGGGTAGGGGATACGCAGTATTTT	CASSFSGTGVGDTQYF
many	TRBV28	TRBJ2-1	TRBD2	TGTGCCAGCAGTGGGGGACTAGCGGGAGTAAATGAGCAGTTCTTC	CASSGGLAGVNEQFF
many	TRBV20-1	TRBJ2-4	TRBD1	TGCAGTGCTGGGGGGACAGGGCCAAACATTCAGTACTTC	CSAGGTGPNIQYF
few	TRBV20-1	TRBJ1-1	.	TGCAGTGGGACAGTCGTGAACACTGAAGCTTTCTTT	CSGTVVNTEAFF
.	TRBV7-6	TRBJ2-7	TRBD2	TGTGCCAGCAGCCCCCATGGGACTAGCGGACCCTACGAGCAGTACTTC	CASSPHGTSGPYEQYF
.	TRBV27	TRBJ1-1	.	TGTGCCAGCAAGGGCGCGGCTGAAGCTTTCTTT	CASKGAAEAFF
many	TRBV7-2	TRBJ2-1	TRBD2	TGTGCCAGCAGCTTAAACCCGACTAGCGGCGATGAGCAGTTCTTC	CASSLNPTSGDEQFF
many	TRBV6-5	TRBJ1-1	.	TGTGCCAGCAGTTACTCGAGTCCGGGAGAAGCTTTCTTT	CASSYSSPGEAFF
.	TRBV24-1	TRBJ2-3	.	TGTGCCACCAGTGACCCGGGGGATCGCACAGATACGCAGTATTTT	CATSDPGDRTDTQYF
many	TRBV18	TRBJ2-5	.	TGTGCCAGCTCACCTAACCAAGAGACCCAGTACTTC	CASSPNQETQYF
many	TRBV5-5	TRBJ1-3	.	TGTGCCAGCAGCTCGTCGTTCAAGACAGGCTCTGGAAACACCATATATTTT	CASSSSFKTGSGNTIYF
many	TRBV4-1	TRBJ2-1	.	TGCGCCAGCAGCCAAAGAGAGGGTAGACCGGGAACCTACAATGAGCAGTTCTTC	CASSQREGRPGTYNEQFF
many	TRBV21-1	TRBJ1-1	.	TGTGCCAGCAGCAAAGGGCGGCAGCGAGGCACTGAAGCTTTCTTT	CASSKGRQRGTEAFF
few	TRBV5-6	TRBJ1-6	.	TGTGCCAGCAGCTTAGGGGAGGGAGATTTTTCACCCCTCCACTTT	CASSLGEGDFSPLHF
many	TRBV18	TRBJ1-2	.	TGTGCCAGCTCACCACCGTCGGGTAGTGGCTACACCTTC	CASSPPSGSGYTF
many	TRBV11-2	TRBJ2-1	.	TGTGCCAGCAGCTTACGTGTTGTCCCCTCCTACAATGAGCAGTTCTTC	CASSLRVVPSYNEQFF
many	TRBV23-1	TRBJ2-3	.	TGCGCCAGCCCCCCCAGTCCGGGAAAAATTAGCACAGATACGCAGTATTTT	CASPPSPGKISTDTQYF
many	TRBV3-1	TRBJ2-1	TRBD1	TGTGCCAGCCTTGCTGGGACAGGGGCATACAATGAGCAGTTCTTC	CASLAGTGAYNEQFF
few	TRBV6-2/TRBV6-3	TRBJ2-3	.	TGTGCCAGCAGTCCCGTGGGTAGCGGCACAGATACGCAGTATTTT	CASSPVGSGTDTQYF
few	TRBV7-7	TRBJ2-1	.	TGTGCTAGCAGCTTCGGGCCCTACAATGAGCAGTTCTTC	CASSFGPYNEQFF
.	TRBV12-3/TRBV12-4	TRBJ1-1	TRBD1	TGTGCCAGCAGACCCTCGGGACAGCCGACTGAAGCTTTCTTT	CASRPSGQPTEAFF
many	TRBV4-1	TRBJ1-5	TRBD1	TGCGCCAGCAGCCCGGGGACAGGGGGCGGCCAGCCCCAGCATTTT	CASSPGTGGGQPQHF